This T cell receptor (beta chain) was captured by sequencing in a study of patients and donors after allogeneic stem cell transplantation (dated by TCRdb to 2020 to 2021). This clonotype has a handful of counts. It lacks a known antigen. No base quality information exists; no much larger clone differs at one position. The library was produced with RT-PCR. The sequencer was a NextSeq 550. TCRdb cleaned the public reads at Q25 with fastp, built clones with MiXCR and kept in-frame beta chains. Rows matching on CDR3 protein sequence are summarized as one entry with the most common DNA and genes. For this sample the table gives approximately 90,000 distinct CDR3 sequences, of which 4% to 5% were detected only once. About 2.8% of the sample is in the top ten clones. Trimming removed 0 bases from V and 4 bases from J; the gene matches leave 9 bases unexplained. The germline V gene sets CDR1 to SGHDT and CDR2 to YYEEEE. The CDR3 has 16 amino acids, counting the end cysteine and phenylalanine. This entry keeps only the CDR3 DNA: 48 bases, framed from base 1.

The receptor chain draws on TRBV5-6 and TRBJ1-1; TRBD1 lines up with 7 middle nucleotides. Sequences were obtained from blood, either unsorted or a sorted T cell fraction (not recorded which). The source of this sequence is a human donor who was either an allogeneic HSCT recipient or a stem cell or donor lymphocyte infusion donor (not recorded which). It is not recorded whose cells these are; they may come from a transplant donor. The nucleotides read TGTGCCAGCAGCTTGGGACAGGGAGGGTCTGCCACTGAAGCTTTCTTT. This gives the protein CASSLGQGGSATEAFF.